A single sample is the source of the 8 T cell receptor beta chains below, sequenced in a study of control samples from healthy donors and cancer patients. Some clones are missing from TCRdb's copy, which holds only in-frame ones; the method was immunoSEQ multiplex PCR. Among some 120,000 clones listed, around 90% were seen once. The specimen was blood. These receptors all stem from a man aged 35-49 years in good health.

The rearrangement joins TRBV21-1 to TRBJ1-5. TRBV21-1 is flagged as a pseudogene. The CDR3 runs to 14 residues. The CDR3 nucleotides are TGTGCCAGCAGCAAAGAGGAGGTCGGGCAGCCCCAGCATTTT. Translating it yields CASSKEEVGQPQHF.

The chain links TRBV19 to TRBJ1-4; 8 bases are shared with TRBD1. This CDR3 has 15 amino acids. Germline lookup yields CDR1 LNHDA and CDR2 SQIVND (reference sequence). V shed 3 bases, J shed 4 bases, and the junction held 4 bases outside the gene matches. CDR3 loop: CASSIPGGGNEKLFF. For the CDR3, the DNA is TGTGCCAGTAGTATTCCAGGGGGCGGTAATGAAAAACTGTTTTTT.

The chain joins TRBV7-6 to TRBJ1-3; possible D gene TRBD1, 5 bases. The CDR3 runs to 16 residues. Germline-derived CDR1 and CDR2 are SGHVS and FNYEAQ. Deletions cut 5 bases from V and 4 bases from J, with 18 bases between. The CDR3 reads CASSPSGWGDGNTIYF. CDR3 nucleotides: TGTGCCAGCAGCCCCAGTGGCTGGGGCGACGGAAACACCATATATTTT.

The CDR3, as DNA: TGTGCCAGCAGCCAAGAGCTTTCTAATCCTGGGGCCAACGTCCTGACTTTC. It yields the protein CASSQELSNPGANVLTF. This sequence joins TRBV3-1 (or the pseudogene TRBV3-2) and TRBJ2-6, with D uncertain. This CDR3 is built from 17 residues. Germline V gives CDR1 LGHDT, CDR2 YNNKEL (reference sequence). The V end lost 0 bases, the J end lost 2 bases, and 11 bases lay between the germline ends.

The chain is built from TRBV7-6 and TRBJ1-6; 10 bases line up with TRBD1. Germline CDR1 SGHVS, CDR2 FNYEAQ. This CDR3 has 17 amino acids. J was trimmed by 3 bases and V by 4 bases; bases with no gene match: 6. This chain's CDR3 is CASSYRDRGIYNSPLHF. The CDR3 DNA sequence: TGTGCCAGCAGCTACCGGGACAGGGGAATCTATAATTCACCCCTCCACTTT.

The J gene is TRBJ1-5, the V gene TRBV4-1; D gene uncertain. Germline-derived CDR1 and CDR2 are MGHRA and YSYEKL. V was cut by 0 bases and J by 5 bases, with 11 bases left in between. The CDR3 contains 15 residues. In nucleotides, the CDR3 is TGCGCCAGCAGCCAAGATGGGCGGGTGGATCAGCCCCAGCATTTT. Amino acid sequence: CASSQDGRVDQPQHF.

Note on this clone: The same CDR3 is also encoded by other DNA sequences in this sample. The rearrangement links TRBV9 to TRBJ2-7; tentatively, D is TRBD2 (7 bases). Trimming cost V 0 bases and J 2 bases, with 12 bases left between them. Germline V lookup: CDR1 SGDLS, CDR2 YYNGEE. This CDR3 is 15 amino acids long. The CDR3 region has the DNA TGTGCCAGCAGCGTAGGTGGAGGGGGGGCCTACGAGCAGTACTTC. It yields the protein CASSVGGGGAYEQYF.

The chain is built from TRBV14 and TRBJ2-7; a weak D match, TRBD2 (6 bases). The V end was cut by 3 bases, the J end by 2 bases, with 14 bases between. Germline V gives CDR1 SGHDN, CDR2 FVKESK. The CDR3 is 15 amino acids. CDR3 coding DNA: TGTGCCAGCAGCCAGCCCGGGAGTATTCCCTACGAGCAGTACTTC. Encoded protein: CASSQPGSIPYEQYF. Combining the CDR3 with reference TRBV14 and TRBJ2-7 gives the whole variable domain EAGVTQFPSHSVIEKGQTVTLRCDPISGHDNLYWYRRVMGKEIKFLLHFVKESKQDESGMPNNRFLAERTGGTYSTLKVQPAELEDSGVYFCASSQPGSIPYEQYFGPGTRLTVT.